The clone carrying this TCR beta chain was found once. Amplification of TCR beta CDR3 regions was performed using RNA transcripts as template. HTBI primers were used for first-round RT-PCR of the TCR CDR3. TCRdb re-analysed the multiplex PCR reads in MiXCR, keeping a single row per CDR3 protein. The sample includes approximately 600,000 distinct CDR3 sequences, around 21% of them seen just once. The sample comes from a study of T cells in Graves' hyperthyroidism and ophthalmopathy. V gave up 0 bases and J gave up 4 bases, with 14 bases separating them. This CDR3 contains 16 residues. Germline V gene data show CDR1 as LGHNA and CDR2 as YSLEER.

The chain combines TRBV4-3 with TRBJ2-3, with D perhaps TRBD2 (6 bases). The sequence was obtained from a man aged 25-40 years with Graves' ophthalmopathy. Input material: blood. CDR3 sequence reads: CASSQDRRGLADTQYF. DNA of the CDR3: TGCGCCAGCAGCCAAGATAGGAGGGGACTCGCAGATACGCAGTATTTT.